The entry below gives a single T cell receptor (beta chain) sequence along with its context. The antigen is not known. A read error may explain this, as a much larger clone is one base away. TCRdb re-called the reads through MiXCR, storing one row per CDR3 protein. This table holds approximately 500,000 distinct CDR3 sequences, 15% to 20% found once. The sample is drawn from a study of T cell repertoires in cytomegalovirus infection. Background on the study: Both CMV infection and a matching HLA type were indicated by public TCR beta signatures. Study findings and constraints: The cumulative frequency of public TCR beta families identified carriers of CMV plus the relevant HLA. The ex vivo response was dominated by HLA-C-restricted CMV-specific TCR beta clonotypes.

The CDR3 contains 17 residues. The V end lost 4 bases, the J end lost 3 bases, and 19 bases lay between the germline ends. CDR1 is SGHVT and CDR2 is SQSDAQ in the germline V gene. The receptor comes from a human donor in good health (CMV status not recorded). Some clones in this sample may be carry-over from other donors' samples. Sequencing was done on a sample of CD8+ T cells from PBMCs. The J gene is TRBJ2-4, the V gene TRBV7-4; tentatively, D is TRBD2 (5 bases). The CDR3 sequence is CASSYDEGETVKNIQYF. Written as DNA, the CDR3 is TGTGCCAGCAGCTACGACGAGGGAGAGACTGTCAAAAACATTCAGTACTTC.